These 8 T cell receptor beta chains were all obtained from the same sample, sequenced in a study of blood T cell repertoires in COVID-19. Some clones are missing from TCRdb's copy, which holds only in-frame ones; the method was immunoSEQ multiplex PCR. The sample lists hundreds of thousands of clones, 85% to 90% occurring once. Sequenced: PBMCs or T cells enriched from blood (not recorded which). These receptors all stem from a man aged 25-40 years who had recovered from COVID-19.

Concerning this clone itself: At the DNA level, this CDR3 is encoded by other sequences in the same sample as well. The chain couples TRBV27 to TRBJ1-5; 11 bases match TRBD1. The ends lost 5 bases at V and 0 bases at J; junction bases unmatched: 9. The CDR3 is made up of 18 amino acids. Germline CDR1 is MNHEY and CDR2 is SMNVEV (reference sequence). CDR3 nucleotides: TGTGCCAGCAGTCCCGGGACAGGGGGGGGATATAGCAATCAGCCCCAGCATTTT. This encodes CASSPGTGGGYSNQPQHF.

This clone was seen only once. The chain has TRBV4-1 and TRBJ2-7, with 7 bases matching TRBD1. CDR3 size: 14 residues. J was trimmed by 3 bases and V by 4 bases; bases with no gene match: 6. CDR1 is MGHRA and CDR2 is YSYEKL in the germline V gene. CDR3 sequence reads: CASSRRDRDYEQYF. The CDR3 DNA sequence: TGCGCCAGCAGCCGTAGGGACAGAGACTACGAGCAGTACTTC.

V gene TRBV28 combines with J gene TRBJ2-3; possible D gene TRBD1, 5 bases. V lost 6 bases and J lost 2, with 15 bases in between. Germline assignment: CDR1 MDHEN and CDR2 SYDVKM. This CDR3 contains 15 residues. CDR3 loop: CASSYSDRFTDTQYF. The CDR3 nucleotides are TGTGCCAGCAGCTACTCTGACAGATTCACAGATACGCAGTATTTT.

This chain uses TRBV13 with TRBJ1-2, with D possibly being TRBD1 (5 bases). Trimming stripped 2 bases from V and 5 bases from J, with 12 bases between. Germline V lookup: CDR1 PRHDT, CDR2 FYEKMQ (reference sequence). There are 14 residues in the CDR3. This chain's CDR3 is CASSLRQSLYGYTF. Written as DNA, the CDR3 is TGTGCCAGCAGCTTAAGACAGAGCCTGTATGGCTACACCTTC.

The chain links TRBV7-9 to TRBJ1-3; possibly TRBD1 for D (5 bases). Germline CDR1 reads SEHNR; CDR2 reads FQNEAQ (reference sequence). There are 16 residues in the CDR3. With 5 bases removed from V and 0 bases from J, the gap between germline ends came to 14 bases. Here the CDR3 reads CASSLGGDHSGNTIYF. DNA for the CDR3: TGTGCCAGCAGCCTGGGAGGGGACCACTCTGGAAACACCATATATTTT.

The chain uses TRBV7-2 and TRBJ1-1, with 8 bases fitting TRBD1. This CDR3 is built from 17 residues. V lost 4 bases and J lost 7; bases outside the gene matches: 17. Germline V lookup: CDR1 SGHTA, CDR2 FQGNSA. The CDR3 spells CASSSGTGRVRNDEAFF. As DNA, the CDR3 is TGTGCCAGCAGCTCTGGGACAGGTAGGGTAAGAAACGATGAAGCTTTCTTT.

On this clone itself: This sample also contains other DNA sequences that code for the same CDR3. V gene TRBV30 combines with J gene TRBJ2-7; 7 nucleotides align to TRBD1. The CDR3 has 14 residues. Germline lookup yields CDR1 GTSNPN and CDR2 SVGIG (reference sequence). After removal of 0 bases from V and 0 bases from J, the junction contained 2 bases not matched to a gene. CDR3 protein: CAWSVGGTSYEQYF. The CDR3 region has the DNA TGTGCCTGGAGTGTAGGGGGCACCTCCTACGAGCAGTACTTC. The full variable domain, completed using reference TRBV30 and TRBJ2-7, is SQTIHQWPATLVQPVGSPLSLECTVEGTSNPNLYWYRQAAGRGLQLLFYSVGIGQISSEVPQNLSASRPQDRQFILSSKKLLLSDSGFYLCAWSVGGTSYEQYFGPGTRLTVT.

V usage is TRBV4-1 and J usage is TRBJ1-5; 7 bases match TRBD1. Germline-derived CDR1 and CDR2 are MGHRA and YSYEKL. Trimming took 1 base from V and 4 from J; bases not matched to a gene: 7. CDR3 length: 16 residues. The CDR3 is CASSQGGGQVNQPQHF. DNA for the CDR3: TGCGCCAGCAGCCAAGGTGGAGGACAGGTTAATCAGCCCCAGCATTTT.